The subject of this entry is one TCR beta chain. Study processing details: By means of reference gene primer amplification, nucleated cell counts were estimated. Generated by immunoSEQ multiplex PCR, the TCRdb table keeps only in-frame clones and is missing some. From that table come the V and J calls and clone size; the DNA was used to work out D and trimming. The profile covers 120,000 or so clones, with 85% to 90% appearing a single time and approximately 30% taken by the ten largest. This sample is part of a study of blood T cell repertoires in COVID-19. Across the whole study: Whether acute or convalescent, the COVID-19 samples came from the United States, Italy and Spain.

The CDR3 spans 13 residues. Trimming pared 0 bases from V and 5 bases from J, leaving 5 bases between. CDR1 is LGHNA, CDR2 YSLEER, per germline. The genes are TRBV4-3 and TRBJ1-5; D uncertain. Sequences were obtained from peripheral blood. This TCR was recovered from a woman over 75 with acute or convalescent COVID-19. CDR3 bases: TGCGCCAGCAGCCAAGATCTCGATCAGCCCCAGCATTTT. Translation gives CASSQDLDQPQHF.